Sequencing of this T cell receptor beta chain was carried out in a study of cytomegalovirus exposure and HLA in healthy donors (dated 2017 in TCRdb). Study-wide context: An earlier analysis of some 500 of the donors reported more than 250 Gb of sequence data and some 120 million unique TCR beta sequences from around 200 million T cells. Roughly 300 gigabases of sequencing data and 91 million or so unique TCR sequences made up an early release that covered approximately 700 HLA-typed donors. The genetic ancestry cluster associated with self-reported Caucasian donors included roughly 84% of the roughly 400 genotyped donors. The study was designed to test whether signatures of past pathogen exposure could be identified by cataloging public T cell receptors. The study profiled the T cell repertoires of hundreds of subjects by immunosequencing and related them to cytomegalovirus serostatus. Along with the approximately 650-subject first cohort, a separate validation cohort of roughly 110 different subjects was used. To predict cytomegalovirus infection status, the study brought together high-throughput TCR immunosequencing, statistical association of individual TCRs with disease status, and machine learning. To study patterns of TCR occurrence, a later analysis re-analyzed previously published TCR beta repertoires from 650 to 750 donors and added high-resolution HLA genotyping. The later analysis used no new phenotypic data to find candidate immune exposures, relying instead on TCR beta sequences and their occurrence across donors. In an earlier analysis of a few hundred of the donors, high-throughput TCR beta sequencing was used to judge whether each TCR beta V gene segment behaved as functional or pseudogenic. Alongside the repertoire data, information on donor age, sex, ethnicity and CMV serostatus was compiled. A later genetic analysis used genome-wide SNP genotypes for about 60% of the 666 donors, treating that subset as a discovery cohort. All discovery cohort repertoires had been generated on a single sequencing platform. HLA typing included class I and class II loci at four-digit resolution. The number of donors typed differed by locus, with roughly 629-640 for A, B, C, DRB1 and DQB1, roughly 520 for DQA1, some 570 for DPA1, and under 490 for DPB1. Because of strong linkage in the cohort, 4 to 6 DR-DQ haplotypes were treated as single units for association and clustering. Among about 410 genotyped donors of the cohort, an average of around 220,000 unique TCR beta nucleotide sequences was sequenced per donor, of which about 19% were non-productive.

Summary of the overall study and its limitations: Sequencing depth was assumed to be roughly uniform across donors in the presence/absence analyses, though that assumption may not hold. Correlated functional status among segregating V segments might be attributable to linkage disequilibrium, but an unknown experimental factor could not be ruled out. Broadly in line with IMGT annotations, most TCR beta V segments showed up in productive rearrangements about 90% or about 30% of the time in an earlier analysis of approximately 640 of the donors. Most TCR sequences were seen in very few donors, while some public TCRs were found in many individuals. Some IMGT-functional V segments, including TRBV6-2 and TRBV6-3, could not be distinguished by the 87-base-pair reads and were therefore excluded. A later analysis associated about 16,000 TCR beta sequences with specific HLA alleles at a false discovery rate of 0.05. Several of the top co-occurrence clusters appeared to be linked to parvovirus B19, influenza, CMV and Epstein-Barr virus, according to a later analysis. In a later analysis, HLA-associated TCR beta chains showed more clonal expansion and lower generation probabilities than non-associated chains that were equally common. It was suggested by the authors that the approach could potentially be generalized to other disease states and immunological phenotypes. Only TCR beta chains were sequenced in this cohort, and the absence of alpha or paired-chain data limited detectable features. Roughly 17 rarely observed V segments, including chromosome 9 orphons, were excluded from the earlier analysis of a few hundred of the donors because counts were too low. A further reported finding was that TCR beta sequences accurately predicted the HLA-A and HLA-B alleles for most subjects in the first cohort. An association between a missense DCLRE1C variant and V-gene and J-gene trimming of TCR beta chains was found in a later genetic analysis and replicated in an independent cohort. The sequencing pipeline was judged likely to have produced a cluster of highly shared sequence variants as a technical artifact. In vitro tests confirmed that a few of the cytomegalovirus-associated TCR beta chains recognize cytomegalovirus antigens. A total of fewer than 200 TCR beta chains were listed by the study as associated with cytomegalovirus. Most CMV-associated TCR beta chains appeared to be HLA-restricted in a later analysis, and the HLA associations seemed to be driven largely by CMV exposure. A later genetic analysis reported fewer N-insertions in productive TCRs among donors in an Asian-associated ancestry cluster than the approximately 670-donor mean. For the cohort, immune exposure information was limited to CMV serostatus. HLA typing was unavailable for some donors at each locus, so association tests used only the typed subset. In both the original and validation cohorts, the classifier was reported to diagnose cytomegalovirus status with high specificity and sensitivity. When HLA alleles, especially DR and DQ, strongly co-occurred, TCR associations were difficult to assign to individual alleles. According to a later analysis, TCR association rates differed among HLA loci, with DRB1 alleles showing the most associated TCRs and HLA-C alleles showing the fewest.

As regards this clone: Its target antigen remains unknown. One base away there is no much larger clone; base qualities are not given.

In total, over 600 healthy bone marrow donors made up the cohort. At the time of sampling, every cohort member was nominally healthy, though immune exposures that went unrecorded were likely present. The donor was CMV seropositive and was included in the group of 289 seropositive cohort members. Each donor provided a peripheral blood sample, and peripheral blood mononuclear cells were used for TCR beta sequencing. The Qiagen DNeasy Blood Extraction Kit was used to extract genomic DNA from the blood cell samples. Library preparation was by the immunoSEQ multiplex PCR assay. The multiplex PCR relied on a mix of 60 forward primers for TCR Vbeta segments and 13 reverse primers for TCR Jbeta segments. The CDR3 region of rearranged TCR beta genes was amplified from genomic DNA by a multiplex PCR assay. The amplified TCR beta libraries were sequenced on the Illumina HiSeq System as 87-base-pair reads. The original pipeline was this. A later analysis counted approximately 74 million unique TCR beta chains across the 640 or so repertoires, and around 12 million of these chains were shared by at least two donors. A nearest-neighbor algorithm error-corrected the raw reads and collapsed the reads into unique sequences, merging closely related sequences to remove PCR and sequencing errors. V, D and J gene segments were assigned by aligning CDR3 sequences to IMGT reference sequences. For a sequence to be retained, a match of at least six nucleotides to both a V gene segment and a J gene segment was required. A rearrangement counted as productive if the CDR3 had no stop codons and remained in frame with V and J, and every other rearrangement counted as non-productive. Following IMGT convention, CDR3 was defined as the stretch from the second conserved V-encoded cysteine up to the conserved J-encoded phenylalanine. The earlier analysis of 587 of the donors excluded sequences that lacked an unambiguous match to a single V gene segment. In an earlier analysis of around 590 of the donors, a V segment was called functional when productive rearrangements were above 56.7%, and segregating when the standard deviation between donors exceeded 5%. To diagnose cytomegalovirus status from the catalog of TCR beta chain sequences, a statistical classification framework was built. In a later analysis, TCR nucleotide sequences were compared against IMGT/GENE-DB human TR gene sequences so that V and J genes could be assigned. A later analysis assigned CDR3 sequences and most-parsimonious VDJ recombination scenarios with the TCRdist pipeline. In a later analysis, each TCR beta chain was defined by its CDR3 amino acid sequence together with its V-gene family, and reads without a unique V-gene family were excluded. As a way to deal with suspected cross-contamination and a sequencing artifact, a later analysis dropped approximately 590 nucleotide sequences that were highly shared and had low generation probability. For each public chain, a later analysis derived a clonal expansion index from normalized ranks of inferred template counts within each repertoire. In a later analysis, generation probabilities were computed with a VDJ recombination model fitted to out-of-frame rearrangements, and the resulting probabilities were checked against IGoR. Hypergeometric tests were used in a later analysis to score TCR-TCR, TCR-HLA and TCR-CMV co-occurrence, with a repertoire-size bias correction applied to the TCR pairs. A later analysis estimated false discovery rates by permuting HLA or CMV assignments 20 times. In a later analysis, co-occurring TCRs were grouped using DBSCAN, and TCRdist sequence similarity was added for clustering within HLA-allele-positive subsets. Repertoires with fewer than 30,000 or more than 120,000 public chains were left out of co-occurrence clustering, as were a few repertoires with anomalous nucleotide sharing. This immuneACCESS table, as held by TCRdb, lists in-frame sequences with V and J called but not all clones. Of the missing ones, under half trace to an unresolved V gene in checked studies; the others have no known cause. That table is the source of V, J and clone size, and D and trimming were worked out from the DNA. The sample data list some 160,000 clones, and around 78% of these were observed just once. The ten largest clones represent 6.5% to 8.5% of the sample.

The germline V gene (reference sequence) yields SGHNT for CDR1 and YYREEE for CDR2. The CDR3 runs 14 amino acids, cysteine and phenylalanine included. Here the CDR3 DNA is all that survives: 42 bases in frame from base 1. A distance of 13 bases separates the germline ends of V and J, which lose 6 bases and 4 bases respectively. Sequenced input: PBMCs. Recombination linked TRBV5-4 to TRBJ1-4; the D segment cannot be called with confidence. The clonotype comes from a woman between 35 and 50 years old in good health and CMV-seropositive. The CDR3 is CASTSSGNNEKLFF. The DNA sequence is given as TGTGCCAGCACCAGTTCGGGGAATAATGAAAAACTGTTTTTT.